Below are 32 T cell receptor beta chains sequenced from a single sample in a study of response to subunit inactivated influenza vaccine. TCRdb re-derived calls from the RT-PCR reads in MiXCR, one entry per CDR3 protein. Of hundreds of thousands of distinct CDR3 sequences listed, less than 10% are singletons. Source: PBMCs from blood, taken 23 months after vaccination. These receptor sequences come from a man aged 50 to 69 who received an inactivated influenza vaccine.

The V call is TRBV30, the J call TRBJ1-6; 9 positions match TRBD1. The germline gives CDR1 GTSNPN, CDR2 SVGIG (reference sequence). The J segment lost 10 bases and the V segment lost 1 base, leaving 2 bases of the junction unmatched. The CDR3 has 13 amino acids. The chain's CDR3 is CAWSGGQGSPLHF. In DNA, the CDR3 is TGTGCCTGGAGTGGGGGACAGGGATCACCCCTCCACTTT.

The CDR3 nucleotides read TGTGCCAGCAGTCTTCGGACAGGGGCGGTCGGGGAGCTGTTTTTT. Translation: CASSLRTGAVGELFF. J is TRBJ2-2 and V is TRBV6-1; TRBD1 aligns across 9 bases. The CDR3 runs to 15 residues. V shed 5 bases, J shed 7 bases, and the junction held 8 bases outside the gene matches. Germline loops: CDR1 MNHNS, CDR2 SASEGT.

This clonotype was observed at least ten times. J is TRBJ2-2 and V is TRBV5-1, with 7 bases fitting TRBD1. Germline assignment: CDR1 SGHRS and CDR2 YFSETQ. The CDR3 runs 15 residues. V lost 3 bases, J lost 1 base, and 3 bases stayed unmatched. The CDR3 DNA is TGCGCCAGCAGCTGGAGGACAGGGAACACCGGGGAGCTGTTTTTT. Protein product: CASSWRTGNTGELFF.

The table lists this clonotype with many counts. The chain is built from TRBV7-8 and TRBJ2-5, with 9 bases lining up with TRBD1. CDR1 is SGHVS and CDR2 is FQNEAQ in the germline V gene. CDR3 size: 14 residues. The V and J ends lost 4 bases and 7 bases, in that order; junction bases with no gene match: 7. In DNA form, the CDR3 reads TGTGCCAGCAGCTATTACAGGGGGCCGGGGACCCAGTACTTC. This gives the protein CASSYYRGPGTQYF.

This clonotype has a count of ten or more. J is TRBJ2-1 and V is TRBV11-2; 13 positions match TRBD2. Losses at the gene ends were 5 bases for V and 6 bases for J; bases not matched to a gene: 4. CDR1 is SGHAT, CDR2 FQNNGV, per germline. The length of the CDR3 is 15 residues. The CDR3 bases are TGTGCCAGCAGCCGACTAGCGGGAGGTTCCAATGAGCAGTTCTTC. Translated: CASSRLAGGSNEQFF.

The table lists this clonotype with a few counts. The chain recombines TRBV4-1 with TRBJ2-5; 9 bases are shared with TRBD2. This CDR3 spans 19 amino acids. V trimming: 0 bases; J trimming: 0 bases; junction bases outside the gene matches: 11. In germline, CDR1 is MGHRA, CDR2 YSYEKL. CDR3 region: CASSQDNSLAGSYQETQYF. Written as DNA, the CDR3 is TGCGCCAGCAGCCAAGATAACTCGCTAGCGGGGTCGTACCAAGAGACCCAGTACTTC.

This clonotype was observed many times. The gene calls are TRBV20-1 and TRBJ2-7; 7 bases map to TRBD1. Germline CDR1 is DFQATT and CDR2 is SNEGSKA (reference sequence). The junction had 6 bases not matched to a gene; V was cut back by 6 bases and J by 1 base. The CDR3 runs to 13 residues. CDR3 sequence reads: CSARTGVSYEQYF. Here the CDR3 DNA reads TGCAGTGCCCGAACAGGGGTATCCTACGAGCAGTACTTC.

In this sample, this clonotype turned up a few times. The gene calls are TRBV12-3 or TRBV12-4 and TRBJ2-1; a weak D match, TRBD2 (6 bases). There are 14 residues in the CDR3. With 5 bases removed from V and 7 bases from J, the gap between germline ends came to 15 bases. The CDR3 region has the DNA TGTGCCAGCAGTCCGGGACTCCGGGGGAATGAGCAGTTCTTC. Protein: CASSPGLRGNEQFF.

The table lists this clonotype with many counts. The rearrangement uses TRBV15 and TRBJ1-2; maybe TRBD1 (5 bases). Trimming removed 0 bases at V and 2 bases at J, with 10 bases between. In germline, CDR1 is LNHNV, CDR2 YYDKDF (reference sequence). CDR3 length: 15 amino acids. The CDR3 loop reads CATSRDRVANYGYTF. The CDR3 DNA sequence: TGTGCCACCAGCAGAGACAGGGTTGCCAACTATGGCTACACCTTC.

This clonotype was observed at least ten times. The chain uses TRBV4-2 and TRBJ1-1, with D maybe TRBD1 (6 bases). Germline CDR1 and CDR2: LGHNA and YNFKEQ. The CDR3 extends over 13 amino acids. V was cut by 5 bases and J by 4 bases, with 11 bases left in between. The CDR3 bases are TGTGCCAGCAGCGCGCAGGGGAGCACTGAAGCTTTCTTT. It codes for CASSAQGSTEAFF.

The chain joins TRBV4-2 to TRBJ2-1; TRBD2 might be the D (6 bases). V was pared by 0 bases and J by 7 bases, with 7 bases between. This CDR3 is 13 amino acids long. Germline lookup yields CDR1 LGHNA and CDR2 YNFKEQ. CDR3 protein: CASSQERENEQFF. CDR3 DNA: TGTGCCAGCAGCCAAGAACGGGAGAATGAGCAGTTCTTC.

V is TRBV9 and J is TRBJ2-1; D is tentatively TRBD1 or TRBD2 (5 bases each). Germline CDR1 reads SGDLS; CDR2 reads YYNGEE. CDR3 length: 14 amino acids. V shed 2 bases and J shed 4 bases, with 10 bases lying between them. CDR3 sequence: CASSVGTLYNEQFF. For the CDR3, the DNA is TGTGCCAGCAGCGTCGGGACGCTGTACAATGAGCAGTTCTTC.

CDR3 amino acids: CASSQVVNLTGELFF. The CDR3 region has the DNA TGTGCCAGCAGCCAAGTTGTAAACCTCACCGGGGAGCTGTTTTTT. This chain links TRBV3-1 with TRBJ2-2; D call uncertain. The CDR3 has 15 amino acids. The germline V gene encodes CDR1 LGHDT and CDR2 YNNKEL (reference sequence). The V gene lost 1 base and the J gene lost 4 bases, with 10 bases spanning the gap.

The chain employs TRBV7-6 and TRBJ2-3; D not resolved. This CDR3 spans 14 amino acids. Between the trimmed V and J ends, which lost 4 bases and 0 bases, there was a span of 8 bases. CDR1 and CDR2 (germline): SGHVS, FNYEAQ. The CDR3 is CASSSSVSTDTQYF. Here the CDR3 DNA reads TGTGCCAGCAGCTCGTCAGTAAGCACAGATACGCAGTATTTT.

The chain is built from TRBV28 and TRBJ1-5, with D perhaps TRBD1 (5 bases). Trimming shortened V by 4 bases and J by 4 bases, and 14 bases separated the two germline ends. Germline V gene data show CDR1 as MDHEN and CDR2 as SYDVKM. The CDR3 consists of 15 residues. CDR3 nucleotide sequence: TGTGCCAGCAGTTCCGCGACTGGGGGGAATCAGCCCCAGCATTTT. Its translation: CASSSATGGNQPQHF.

This clonotype was seen many times. The V call is TRBV10-3, the J call TRBJ1-2; TRBD1 agrees at 8 bases. The CDR3 has 14 residues. V shed 0 bases, J shed 5 bases, and the junction held 2 bases outside the gene matches. CDR1 is ENHRY, CDR2 SYGVKD, per germline. Here the CDR3 DNA reads TGTGCCATCAGTGAGTCGGACAGGGCTTATGGCTACACCTTC. Its protein product is CAISESDRAYGYTF.

This clonotype was seen many times. The rearrangement links TRBV29-1 to TRBJ2-3, with unresolved D. V was cut by 7 bases and J by 2 bases, with 13 bases left in between. The CDR3 loop spans 13 amino acids. Germline V gene lookup returns CDR1 SQVTM and CDR2 ANQGSEA. CDR3 region: CSASTRHTDTQYF. The CDR3, as DNA: TGCAGCGCTTCGACTCGTCACACAGATACGCAGTATTTT.

This clonotype was seen ten or more times. This rearrangement joins TRBV20-1 to TRBJ1-1; D perhaps matches TRBD1 (5 bases). Germline CDR1 reads DFQATT; CDR2 reads SNEGSKA (reference sequence). V lost 6 bases, J lost 0 bases, and 17 bases lay in between. The length of the CDR3 is 15 residues. DNA for the CDR3: TGCAGTGCCGTACGGGGCCTGCTAATGAACACTGAAGCTTTCTTT. This translates into CSAVRGLLMNTEAFF.

At least ten counts were recorded for this clonotype. The chain recombines TRBV7-2 with TRBJ2-2; weak D call: TRBD1 (6 bases). The germline CDR1 and CDR2 sequences are SGHTA and FQGNSA. This CDR3 region has 13 residues. Deletions cut 7 bases from V and 7 bases from J, with 13 bases between. The CDR3 DNA reads TGTGCCAGCACCCTAGACAGGCTCGGGGAGCTGTTTTTT. Translated, it gives CASTLDRLGELFF. The variable domain in full, completed from reference TRBV7-2 and TRBJ2-2, reads GAGVSQSPSNKVTEKGKDVELRCDPISGHTALYWYRQSLGQGLEFLIYFQGNSAPDKSGLPSDRFSAERTGGSVSTLTIQRTQQEDSAVYLCASTLDRLGELFFGEGSRLTVL.

This clonotype was observed a handful of times. The chain links TRBV5-1 to TRBJ2-6; D call uncertain. V lost 2 bases and J lost 1, with 7 bases in between. Germline V gives CDR1 SGHRS, CDR2 YFSETQ. CDR3 size: 15 residues. This CDR3 reads CASSLPGSGANVLTF. CDR3 DNA: TGCGCCAGCAGCTTACCCGGTTCTGGGGCCAACGTCCTGACTTTC.

This clonotype was seen ten or more times. The CDR3 sequence: CATSDRSGDHTDTQYF. The CDR3 region has the DNA TGTGCCACCAGTGACCGTAGCGGGGACCACACAGATACGCAGTATTTT. J is TRBJ2-3 and V is TRBV24-1; 8 bases agree with TRBD2. V shed 4 bases, J shed 2 bases, and the junction held 7 bases outside the gene matches. CDR1 and CDR2 from the germline V gene are KGHDR and SFDVKD. The CDR3 spans 16 residues.

This clonotype was detected a few times. This chain links TRBV5-1 with TRBJ2-3; 10 positions agree with TRBD2. This CDR3 has 16 residues. CDR1 SGHRS and CDR2 YFSETQ come from the germline V gene. J lost 2 bases, V lost 0 bases, and 3 bases had no gene match. The DNA for the CDR3 is TGCGCCAGCAGCTTGGTACTAGCGGGGTACACAGATACGCAGTATTTT. It codes for CASSLVLAGYTDTQYF.

This clonotype was recorded a few times. The V gene is TRBV30, the J gene TRBJ2-7, with unresolved D. The ends were cut back, 3 bases at V and 0 bases at J, with 15 bases in the middle. This CDR3 is built from 15 residues. Looked up from germline, CDR1 is GTSNPN and CDR2 is SVGIG (reference sequence). CDR3 in DNA: TGTGCCTGGAGGAGAGGAGTGGGCAGCTCCTACGAGCAGTACTTC. Protein: CAWRRGVGSSYEQYF.

CDR3 in DNA: TGTGCCAGCTCACCACTGACAGGGGATAACGAGCAGTACTTC. Translation: CASSPLTGDNEQYF. The rearrangement uses TRBV18 and TRBJ2-7, with TRBD1 identical over 8 bases. The CDR3 spans 14 residues. Unmatched junction bases numbered 4, after V lost 1 base and J lost 5 bases. Germline V gene lookup returns CDR1 KGHSH and CDR2 LQKENI.

This clonotype was recorded many times. The V and J genes are TRBV7-8 and TRBJ2-7; TRBD2 might be the D (5 bases). The V gene's germline CDR1 is SGHVS and CDR2 FQNEAQ. Deletions cut 6 bases from V and 0 bases from J, with 12 bases between. There are 14 residues in the CDR3. The CDR3: CASSSDSASYEQYF. CDR3 coding DNA: TGTGCCAGCAGTTCGGACTCGGCCTCCTACGAGCAGTACTTC.

Ten or more counts support this clonotype. The CDR3 loop is CASSSWGLTYEQYF. The CDR3, as DNA: TGTGCCAGCTCCTCCTGGGGCCTTACCTACGAGCAGTACTTC. The rearrangement joins TRBV27 to TRBJ2-7, with a tentative D call TRBD1 (5 bases). The CDR3 consists of 14 residues. The germline V and J ends were trimmed by 8 bases and 2 bases, with 16 bases remaining between them. The germline V gene encodes CDR1 MNHEY and CDR2 SMNVEV (reference sequence).

This clonotype was picked up many times. This rearrangement joins TRBV2 to TRBJ1-1; a possible D gene is TRBD1 (5 bases). The germline V and J ends were trimmed by 7 bases and 4 bases, with 16 bases remaining between them. Germline CDR1 is SNHLY and CDR2 is FYNNEI. This CDR3 has 14 residues. Written as DNA, the CDR3 is TGTGCCAGCAAGATGGGGGGGTCTGTCACTGAAGCTTTCTTT. It encodes CASKMGGSVTEAFF.

The gene calls are TRBV15 and TRBJ1-1; a weak D match, TRBD1 (5 bases). The germline V gene has CDR1 LNHNV and CDR2 YYDKDF (reference sequence). V lost 6 bases and J lost 1, with 15 bases in between. This CDR3 has 15 amino acids. In DNA, the CDR3 is TGTGCCACCAGGAGGGGTAGACAACAGAACACTGAAGCTTTCTTT. Protein: CATRRGRQQNTEAFF. Supplemented by reference TRBV15 and TRBJ1-1, the full variable domain reads DAMVIQNPRYQVTQFGKPVTLSCSQTLNHNVMYWYQQKSSQAPKLLFHYYDKDFNNEADTPDNFQSRRPNTSFCFLDIRSPGLGDTAMYLCATRRGRQQNTEAFFGQGTRLTVV.

The CDR3, as DNA: TGTGCCAGCAGACAGGCCCAAGGGCCCTACGAGCAGTACTTC. Its protein product is CASRQAQGPYEQYF. The chain is built from TRBV3-1 and TRBJ2-7; maybe TRBD1 (5 bases). The CDR3 sequence is 14 residues long. The V and J ends lost 6 bases and 2 bases respectively, with 14 bases between them. Germline-derived CDR1 and CDR2 are LGHDT and YNNKEL (reference sequence).

The V gene is TRBV20-1, the J gene TRBJ1-1, with 9 bases that match TRBD1. The CDR3 sequence is 15 residues long. Germline assignment: CDR1 DFQATT and CDR2 SNEGSKA (reference sequence). In DNA, the CDR3 is TGCAGGATTACCAGACCGGGACAGGGGAACACTGAAGCTTTCTTT. This sequence encodes CRITRPGQGNTEAFF.

This clonotype was detected only a few times. This chain connects TRBV6-2 or TRBV6-3 to TRBJ2-2; TRBD1 agrees at 10 bases. The CDR3 is 18 amino acids. CDR1 and CDR2 from the germline V gene are MNHEY and SVGEGT. The J segment lost 3 bases and the V segment lost 6 bases, leaving 13 bases of the junction unmatched. The CDR3 here is CASRGQGRRQLDTGELFF. The CDR3 DNA reads as TGTGCCAGCAGGGGACAGGGGCGACGCCAACTAGACACCGGGGAGCTGTTTTTT.

This rearrangement joins TRBV4-2 to TRBJ1-5, with D possibly matching TRBD1 (6 bases). Germline lookup yields CDR1 LGHNA and CDR2 YNFKEQ. This CDR3 spans 16 amino acids. V dropped 4 bases and J dropped 0 bases, with 13 bases sitting between them. The CDR3 here is CASSRQGRDSNQPQHF. CDR3 nucleotides: TGTGCCAGCAGCCGCCAGGGGAGGGATAGCAATCAGCCCCAGCATTTT.